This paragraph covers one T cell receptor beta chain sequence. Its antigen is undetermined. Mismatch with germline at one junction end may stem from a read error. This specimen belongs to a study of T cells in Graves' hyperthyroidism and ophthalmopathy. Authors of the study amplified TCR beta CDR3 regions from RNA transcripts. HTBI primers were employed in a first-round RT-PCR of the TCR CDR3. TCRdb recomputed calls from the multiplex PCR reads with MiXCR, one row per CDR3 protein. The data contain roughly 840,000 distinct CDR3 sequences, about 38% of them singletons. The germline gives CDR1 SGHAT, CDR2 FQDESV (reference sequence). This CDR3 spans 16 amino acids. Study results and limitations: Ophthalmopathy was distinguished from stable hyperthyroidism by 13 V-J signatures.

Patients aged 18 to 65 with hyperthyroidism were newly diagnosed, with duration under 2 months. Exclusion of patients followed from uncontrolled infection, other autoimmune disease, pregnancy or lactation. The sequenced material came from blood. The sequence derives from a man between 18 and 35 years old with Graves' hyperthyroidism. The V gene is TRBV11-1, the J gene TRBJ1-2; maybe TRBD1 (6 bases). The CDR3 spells CASSVAARDNWHGYTF. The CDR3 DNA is TGTGCCAGCAGCGTAGCCGCCAGGGACAATTGGCATGGCTACACCTTC.